This is a list of T cell receptor beta chains from one sample in a study of OX40 agonist ivuxolimab in advanced cancers. The method was immunoSEQ multiplex PCR; TCRdb's version includes in-frame clones alone and lacks a portion of them. The sample includes about 63,000 clones, about 81% of them seen just once. Sequences were derived from CD4+ or CD8+ T cells sorted from blood, sampled in a trial of the OX40 agonist ivuxolimab. The source of these receptors is an adult with an advanced solid tumor such as melanoma, head and neck, liver or kidney cancer. CDR3s include the opening cysteine and the closing phenylalanine or tryptophan. D genes are given only for firm matches. Rows may omit the clone size; those that give it use once, few, many or a size class.

d_call	v_call	j_call	clone_size	cdr3_nt	cdr3_aa
-	TRBV5-1	TRBJ1-1	-	TGCGCCAGCAGCTTGTATGTGGGGAACACTGAAGCTTTCTTT	CASSLYVGNTEAFF
TRBD1	TRBV25-1	TRBJ1-2	-	TGTGCCAGCAGCGGAGGACAGGGGGGCTTCTATGGCTACACCTTC	CASSGGQGGFYGYTF
-	TRBV5-8	TRBJ2-4	once	TGTGCCAGCAGCTTGGCCGGACTGGCCAAAAACATTCAGTACTTC	CASSLAGLAKNIQYF
-	TRBV2	TRBJ1-5	-	TGTGCCAGCAGTGAACGGGGGGTAGGCAATCAGCCCCAGCATTTT	CASSERGVGNQPQHF
-	TRBV6-5	TRBJ1-5	few	TGTGCCAGCAGTTACCTGGGGGTTCAGCCCCAGCATTTT	CASSYLGVQPQHF
-	TRBV7-2	TRBJ1-1	-	TGTGCCAGCAGCTTGGCGGATTTGAACACTGAAGCTTTCTTT	CASSLADLNTEAFF
-	TRBV9	TRBJ1-3	-	TGTGCCAGCAGCGTAGAGAGGATCCCTCAGGGGAGGCCTGGAAACACCATATATTTT	CASSVERIPQGRPGNTIYF
-	TRBV7-8	TRBJ1-6	-	TGTGCCAGCAGCTCCAGACAGCCGTTTAATTCACCCCTCCACTTT	CASSSRQPFNSPLHF
TRBD1	TRBV27	TRBJ2-2	-	TGTGCCAGCAGTTTAATCCGACAGGGGGCTGTCGGGGAGCTGTTTTTT	CASSLIRQGAVGELFF
TRBD2	TRBV19	TRBJ2-2	-	TGTGCCAGTACGACCCTAGCGGGGGGGCGTGGCACCGGGGAGCTGTTTTTT	CASTTLAGGRGTGELFF
TRBD1	TRBV5-8	TRBJ1-2	-	TGTGCCAGCACCACGACAGGGGGTAATGGCTACACCTTC	CASTTTGGNGYTF
TRBD1	TRBV11-2	TRBJ2-5	-	TGTGCCAGCAGCTCCCCGACAGGGGGCTACGAGACCCAGTACTTC	CASSSPTGGYETQYF
-	TRBV15	TRBJ1-5	-	TGTGCCACCAGCCCACGCGGGGGTCAGCCCCAGCATTTT	CATSPRGGQPQHF
-	TRBV18	TRBJ1-1	-	TGTGCCAGCTCACCAACAGTAATGGGGGACACTGAAGCTTTCTTT	CASSPTVMGDTEAFF
TRBD1	TRBV29-1	TRBJ1-1	-	TGCAGCGTTGAAGATCGTGGACAGGGATATGAAGCTTTCTTT	CSVEDRGQGYEAFF
-	TRBV19	TRBJ2-2	-	TGTGCCACCCAACAGGGTCGGGTCACCGGGGAGCTGTTTTTT	CATQQGRVTGELFF
TRBD2	TRBV7-2	TRBJ2-1	-	TGTGCCAGCAGCCGAGATACCTCGGGGGGCAATGAGCAGTTCTTC	CASSRDTSGGNEQFF
-	TRBV7-6	TRBJ1-1	-	TGTGCCAGCAGCTTGGACAGCAACACTGAAGCTTTCTTT	CASSLDSNTEAFF
-	TRBV19	TRBJ1-6	-	TGTGCCAGCACCCAGCATTTCAATTCACCCCTCCACTTT	CASTQHFNSPLHF
-	TRBV5-6	TRBJ1-6	-	TGTGCCAGCAGCAAGATCCAAGAATCACCCCTCCACTTT	CASSKIQESPLHF
TRBD2	TRBV7-8	TRBJ2-4	-	TGTGCCAGCAGCACCTGGACTAGCGGGGGCCCCAGAAGAGCCAAAAACATTCAGTACTTC	CASSTWTSGGPRRAKNIQYF
TRBD1	TRBV6-5	TRBJ2-7	-	TGTGCCAGCAGTCCGGACAGGCGATCCTACGAGCAGTACTTC	CASSPDRRSYEQYF
-	TRBV7-8	TRBJ1-3	-	TGTGCCAGCAGCTTAGCGGGGGGGGCAAACACCATATATTTT	CASSLAGGANTIYF
-	TRBV6-6	TRBJ2-2	-	TGTGCCAGCGGTCAATTTTCGGGCACCGGGGAGCTGTTTTTT	CASGQFSGTGELFF
TRBD1	TRBV6-5	TRBJ1-6	-	TGTGCCAGCAGGAGGGACAGGGCTAATTCACCCCTCCACTTT	CASRRDRANSPLHF
-	TRBV5-1	TRBJ1-2	-	TGCGCCAGCAGCTCGACTGACAGGATTCCTTATGGCTACACCTTC	CASSSTDRIPYGYTF
-	TRBV5-4	TRBJ1-1	-	TGTGCCAGCAGCCAAGGGGCCGTTAACACTGAAGCTTTCTTT	CASSQGAVNTEAFF
-	TRBV10-1	TRBJ2-7	-	TGCGCCAGCAGTGAGGAAAAGGGGTTTCAGCAGTACTTC	CASSEEKGFQQYF
-	TRBV6-1	TRBJ1-6	few	TGTGCCAGCAGTGAACAGTCAGTACCCCTCCACTTT	CASSEQSVPLHF
-	TRBV6-5	TRBJ2-2	-	TGTGCCAGCAGCGCCCGGGACCTCGGGGAGCTGTTTTTT	CASSARDLGELFF
-	TRBV5-1	TRBJ2-6	-	TGCGCCAGCAGCACAGGCCGCTCTGGGGCCAACGTCCTGACTTTC	CASSTGRSGANVLTF
-	TRBV5-8	TRBJ2-6	-	TGTGCCAGCAGCTTCGGACAGCCCCTGAATTCTGGGGCCAACGTCCTGACTTTC	CASSFGQPLNSGANVLTF
TRBD2	TRBV5-1	TRBJ2-3	-	TGCGCCAGCAGCTTGGCGGCTAGCGGGGGGCGTACAGATACGCAGTATTTT	CASSLAASGGRTDTQYF
-	TRBV6-5	TRBJ1-5	-	TGTGCCAGCAGTCTCCTACAGGGAAGGGATCAGCCCCAGCATTTT	CASSLLQGRDQPQHF
TRBD2	TRBV5-4	TRBJ2-5	-	TGTGCCAGCAGCCGGGGGGGACCTCAAGAGACCCAGTACTTC	CASSRGGPQETQYF
-	TRBV7-2	TRBJ2-3	few	TGTGCCAGCAGCAGGGCGGGGATCACAGATACGCAGTATTTT	CASSRAGITDTQYF
-	TRBV19	TRBJ2-3	-	TGTGCCAGTAGTATAGATTCCCAGGGAGTAGATACGCAGTATTTT	CASSIDSQGVDTQYF
-	TRBV21-1	TRBJ1-2	-	TGTGCCAGCAGCCCCCGCCGCCCCGGCCACTATGGCTACACCTTC	CASSPRRPGHYGYTF
-	TRBV7-9	TRBJ2-2	-	TGTGCCAGCAGCTTCACAGACACCGGGGAGCTGTTTTTT	CASSFTDTGELFF
TRBD1	TRBV4-1	TRBJ1-3	-	TGCGCCAGCAGCCTAATACACGGGACAGCTGGAAACACCATATATTTT	CASSLIHGTAGNTIYF
-	TRBV5-1	TRBJ2-1	-	TGCGCCAGCAGCTTGGGCGGCAGGGGTTCATACAATGAGCAGTTCTTC	CASSLGGRGSYNEQFF
TRBD2	TRBV2	TRBJ2-2	-	TGTGCCAGCTCGGGACTAGCGGGGGGGCACAACACCGGGGAGCTGTTTTTT	CASSGLAGGHNTGELFF
-	TRBV4-3	TRBJ2-4	once	TGCGCCAGCAGCCAAGATCAAGCAGGTGGCGTCAAAAACATTCAGTACTTC	CASSQDQAGGVKNIQYF
TRBD1	TRBV11-3	TRBJ1-1	-	TGTGCCAGCAGTAAAACAGGGGGAGCGAACACTGAAGCTTTCTTT	CASSKTGGANTEAFF
-	TRBV6-6	TRBJ2-1	-	TGTGCCAGCAGCACGGGTCCCCATTCCGACAATGAGCAGTTCTTC	CASSTGPHSDNEQFF
TRBD1	TRBV19	TRBJ2-3	-	TGTGCCAGTAGTGGGACAGCTGGCACTAGCACAGATACGCAGTATTTT	CASSGTAGTSTDTQYF